This entry describes one TCR beta chain. This sample was taken from a study of OX40 agonist ivuxolimab in advanced cancers. In the study overall: Under the entry rules, prior anti-PD-1, anti-PD-L1 or anti-CTLA-4 therapy was allowed, and about 38% had some.

The cohort excluded patients with autoimmune disease history or systemic immunosuppression. Per the germline V gene, CDR1 is MNHEY and CDR2 is SVGAGI. The CDR3 extends over 15 amino acids. J was trimmed by 4 bases and V by 7 bases; bases with no gene match: 10. The assay was immunoSEQ multiplex PCR, and TCRdb's table has in-frame clones only and misses some. The sample has around 70,000 clones, about 85% seen once. The chain recombines TRBV6-5 with TRBJ1-2; the match to TRBD1 covers 9 bases. Specimen: CD4+ or CD8+ T cells sorted from blood, collected in a trial of the OX40 agonist ivuxolimab. The TCR originated in an adult with an advanced solid tumor such as melanoma, head and neck, liver or kidney cancer. CDR3 residues: CASTNAWTGAYGYTF. DNA for the CDR3: TGTGCCAGCACCAACGCCTGGACAGGGGCCTATGGCTACACCTTC.